This TCR beta chain was found in a study of T cells in Graves' hyperthyroidism and ophthalmopathy. The CDR3 loop spans 14 amino acids. In germline, CDR1 is LNHDA, CDR2 SQIVND (reference sequence). The germline V and J ends were trimmed by 0 bases and 4 bases, with 10 bases remaining between them. This clonotype was seen at least ten times. Regions amplified from RNA transcripts were the TCR beta CDR3 regions. The TCR CDR3 first-round RT-PCR relied on the HTBI primer set. From the multiplex PCR reads, TCRdb called clonotypes with MiXCR, one entry per CDR3 protein. The sample includes 390,000 or so distinct CDR3 sequences, about 15% seen only once; the top ten take approximately 13%.

Sequencing was performed on blood. V and J are TRBV19 and TRBJ2-7, with D possibly matching TRBD2 (5 bases). This clonotype originated in a man between 18 and 35 years old with Graves' ophthalmopathy. CDR3 DNA: TGTGCCAGTAGTATAGACCGGGGTCGGTACGAGCAGTACTTC. It encodes CASSIDRGRYEQYF.